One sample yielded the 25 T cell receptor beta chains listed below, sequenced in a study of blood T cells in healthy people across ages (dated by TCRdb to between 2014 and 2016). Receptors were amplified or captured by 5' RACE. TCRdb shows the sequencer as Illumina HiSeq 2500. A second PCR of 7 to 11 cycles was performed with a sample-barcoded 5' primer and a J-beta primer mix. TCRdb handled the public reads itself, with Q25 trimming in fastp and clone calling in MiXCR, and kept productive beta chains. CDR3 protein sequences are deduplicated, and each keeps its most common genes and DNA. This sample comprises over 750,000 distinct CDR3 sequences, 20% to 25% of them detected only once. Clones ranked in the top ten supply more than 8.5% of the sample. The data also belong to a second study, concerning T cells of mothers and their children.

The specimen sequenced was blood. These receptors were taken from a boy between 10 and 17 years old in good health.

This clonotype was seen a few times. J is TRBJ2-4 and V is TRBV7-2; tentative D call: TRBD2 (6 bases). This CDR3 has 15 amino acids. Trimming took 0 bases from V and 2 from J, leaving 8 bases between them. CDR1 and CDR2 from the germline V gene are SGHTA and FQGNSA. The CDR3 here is CASSLAGGTKNIQYF. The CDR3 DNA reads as TGTGCCAGCAGCTTAGCGGGAGGAACCAAAAACATTCAGTACTTC.

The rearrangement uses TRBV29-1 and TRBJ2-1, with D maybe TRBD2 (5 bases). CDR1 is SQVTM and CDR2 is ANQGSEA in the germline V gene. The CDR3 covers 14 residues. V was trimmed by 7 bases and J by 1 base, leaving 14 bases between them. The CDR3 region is CSASADWSYNEQFF. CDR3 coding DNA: TGCAGCGCCTCAGCGGACTGGTCCTACAATGAGCAGTTCTTC.

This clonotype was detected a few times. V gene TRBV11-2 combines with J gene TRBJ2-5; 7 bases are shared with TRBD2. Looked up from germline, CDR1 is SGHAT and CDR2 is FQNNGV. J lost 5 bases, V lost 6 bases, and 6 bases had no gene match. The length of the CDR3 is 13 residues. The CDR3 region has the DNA TGTGCCAGCAGGGGGCGGGGGTTGGAGACCCAGTACTTC. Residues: CASRGRGLETQYF.

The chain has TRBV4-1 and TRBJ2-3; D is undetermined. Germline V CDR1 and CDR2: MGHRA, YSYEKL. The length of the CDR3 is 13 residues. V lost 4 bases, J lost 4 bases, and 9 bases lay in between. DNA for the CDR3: TGCGCCAGCAGCCCCGTGCCCGCAGATACGCAGTATTTT. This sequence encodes CASSPVPADTQYF.

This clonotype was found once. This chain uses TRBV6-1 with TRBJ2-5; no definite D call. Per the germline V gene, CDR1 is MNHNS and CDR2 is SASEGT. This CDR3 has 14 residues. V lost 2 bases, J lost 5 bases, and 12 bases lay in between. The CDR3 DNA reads TGTGCCAGCAGTGAAAAGTGGGCGTGGGAGACCCAGTACTTC. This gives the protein CASSEKWAWETQYF.

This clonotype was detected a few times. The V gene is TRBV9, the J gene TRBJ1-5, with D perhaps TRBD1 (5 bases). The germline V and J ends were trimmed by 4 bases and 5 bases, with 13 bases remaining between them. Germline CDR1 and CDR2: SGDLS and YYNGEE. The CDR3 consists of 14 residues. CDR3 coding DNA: TGTGCCAGCAGCCCCCATGCGACAGATCAGCCCCAGCATTTT. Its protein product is CASSPHATDQPQHF.

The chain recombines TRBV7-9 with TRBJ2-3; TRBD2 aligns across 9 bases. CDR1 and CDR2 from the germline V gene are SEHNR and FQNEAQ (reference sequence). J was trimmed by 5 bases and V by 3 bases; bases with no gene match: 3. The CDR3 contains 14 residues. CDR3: CASSFAGGQDTQYF. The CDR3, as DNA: TGTGCCAGCAGCTTCGCGGGGGGGCAAGATACGCAGTATTTT.

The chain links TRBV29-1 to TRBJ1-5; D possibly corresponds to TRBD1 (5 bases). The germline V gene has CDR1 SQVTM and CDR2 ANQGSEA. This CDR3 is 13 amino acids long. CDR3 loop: CTRRGEDKGPQHF. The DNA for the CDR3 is TGCACCCGACGGGGGGAGGATAAGGGGCCCCAGCATTTT.

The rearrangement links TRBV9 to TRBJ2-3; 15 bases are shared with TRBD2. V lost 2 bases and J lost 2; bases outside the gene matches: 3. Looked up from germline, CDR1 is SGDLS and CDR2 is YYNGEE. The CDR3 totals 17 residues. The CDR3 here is CASSVGTSGGNTDTQYF. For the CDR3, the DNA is TGTGCCAGCAGCGTCGGGACTAGCGGGGGGAACACAGATACGCAGTATTTT.

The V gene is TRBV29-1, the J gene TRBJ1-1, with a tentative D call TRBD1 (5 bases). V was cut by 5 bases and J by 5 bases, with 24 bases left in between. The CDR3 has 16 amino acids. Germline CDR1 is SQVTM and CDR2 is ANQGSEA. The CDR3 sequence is CSVLGDWGTPATEAFF. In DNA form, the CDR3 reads TGCAGCGTTTTAGGGGACTGGGGCACCCCAGCAACTGAAGCTTTCTTT.

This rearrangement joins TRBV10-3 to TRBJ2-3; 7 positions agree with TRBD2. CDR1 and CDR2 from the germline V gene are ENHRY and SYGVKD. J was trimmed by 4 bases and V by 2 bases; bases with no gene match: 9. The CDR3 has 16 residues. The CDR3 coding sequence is TGTGCCATCAGTGAGAGGGAGGGAGTAGAGGCAGATACGCAGTATTTT. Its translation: CAISEREGVEADTQYF.

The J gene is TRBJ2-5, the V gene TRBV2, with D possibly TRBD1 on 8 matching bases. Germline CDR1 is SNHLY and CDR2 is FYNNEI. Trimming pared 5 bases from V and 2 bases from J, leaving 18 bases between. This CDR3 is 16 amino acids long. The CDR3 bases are TGTGCCAGCAGTTACAACAGGGGGGGCGGACAAGAGACCCAGTACTTC. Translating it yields CASSYNRGGGQETQYF. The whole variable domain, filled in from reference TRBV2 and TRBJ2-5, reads EPEVTQTPSHQVTQMGQEVILRCVPISNHLYFYWYRQILGQKVEFLVSFYNNEISEKSEIFDDQFSVERPDGSNFTLKIRSTKLEDSAMYFCASSYNRGGGQETQYFGPGTRLLVL.

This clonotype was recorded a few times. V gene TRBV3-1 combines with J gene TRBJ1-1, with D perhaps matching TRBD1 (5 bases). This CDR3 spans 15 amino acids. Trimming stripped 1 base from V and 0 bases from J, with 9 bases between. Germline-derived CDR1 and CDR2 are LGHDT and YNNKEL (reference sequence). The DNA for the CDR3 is TGTGCCAGCAGCCAAGGACAGACATTGAACACTGAAGCTTTCTTT. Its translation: CASSQGQTLNTEAFF.

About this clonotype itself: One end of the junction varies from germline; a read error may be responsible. CDR3 bases: TGCAGCGTTGAGAGTTACTCCCACAATGAGCAGTTCTTC. Its translation is CSVESYSHNEQFF. V and J are TRBV29-1 and TRBJ2-1; D ambiguous. Germline-derived CDR1 and CDR2 are SQVTM and ANQGSEA. The CDR3 sequence is 13 residues long.

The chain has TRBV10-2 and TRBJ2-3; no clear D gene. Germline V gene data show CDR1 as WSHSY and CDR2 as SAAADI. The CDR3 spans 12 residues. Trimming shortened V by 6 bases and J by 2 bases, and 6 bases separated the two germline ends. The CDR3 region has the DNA TGCGCCAGCAGGGGATTCACAGATACGCAGTATTTT. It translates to CASRGFTDTQYF.

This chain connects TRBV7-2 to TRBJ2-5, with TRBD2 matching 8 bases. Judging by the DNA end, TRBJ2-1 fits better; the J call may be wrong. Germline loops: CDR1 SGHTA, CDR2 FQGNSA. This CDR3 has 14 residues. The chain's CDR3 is CASTSGRGVDEQFF. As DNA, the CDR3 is TGTGCCAGCACCTCGGGGCGGGGGGTCGATGAGCAGTTCTTC.

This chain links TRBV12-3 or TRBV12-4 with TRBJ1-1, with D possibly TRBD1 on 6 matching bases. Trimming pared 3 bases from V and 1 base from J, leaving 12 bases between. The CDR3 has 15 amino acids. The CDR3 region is CASSFSWGANTEAFF. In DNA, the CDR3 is TGTGCCAGCAGTTTCTCTTGGGGGGCGAACACTGAAGCTTTCTTT.

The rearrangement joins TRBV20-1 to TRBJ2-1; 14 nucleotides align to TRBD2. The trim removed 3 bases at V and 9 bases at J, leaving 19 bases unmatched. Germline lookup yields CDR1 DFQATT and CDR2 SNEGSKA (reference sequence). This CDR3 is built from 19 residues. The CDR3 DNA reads TGCAGTGCTAGTTCGCTCTCTTCGCCGGGACTAGCGGGAGTGAGTGAGCAGTTCTTC. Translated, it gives CSASSLSSPGLAGVSEQFF.

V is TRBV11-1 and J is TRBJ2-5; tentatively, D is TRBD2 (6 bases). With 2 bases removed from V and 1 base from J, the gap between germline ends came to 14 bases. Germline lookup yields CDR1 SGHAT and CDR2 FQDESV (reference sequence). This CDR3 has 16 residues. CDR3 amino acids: CASSLRERAFQETQYF. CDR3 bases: TGTGCCAGCAGCTTAAGAGAGCGGGCATTCCAAGAGACCCAGTACTTC. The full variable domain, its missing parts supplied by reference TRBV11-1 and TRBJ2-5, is EAEVAQSPRYKITEKSQAVAFWCDPISGHATLYWYRQILGQGPELLVQFQDESVVDDSQLPKDRFSAERLKGVDSTLKIQPAELGDSAMYLCASSLRERAFQETQYFGPGTRLLVL.

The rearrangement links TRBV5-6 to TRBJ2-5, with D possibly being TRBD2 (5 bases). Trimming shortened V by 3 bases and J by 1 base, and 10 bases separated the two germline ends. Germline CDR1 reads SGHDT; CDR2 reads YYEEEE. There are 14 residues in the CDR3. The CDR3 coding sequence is TGTGCCAGCAGCTCGGGGTCCAGCCAAGAGACCCAGTACTTC. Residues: CASSSGSSQETQYF.

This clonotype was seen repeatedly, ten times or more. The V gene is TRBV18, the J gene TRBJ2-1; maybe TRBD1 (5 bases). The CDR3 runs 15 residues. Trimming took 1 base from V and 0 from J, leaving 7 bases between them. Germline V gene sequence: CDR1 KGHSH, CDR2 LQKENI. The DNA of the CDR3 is TGTGCCAGCTCACCACTTGACAGCTCCTACAATGAGCAGTTCTTC. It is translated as CASSPLDSSYNEQFF.

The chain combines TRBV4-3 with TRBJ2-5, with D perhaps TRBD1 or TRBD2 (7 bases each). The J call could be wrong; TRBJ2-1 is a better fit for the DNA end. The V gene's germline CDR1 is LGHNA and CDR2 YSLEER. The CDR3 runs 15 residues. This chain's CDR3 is CASSRGRGGYNEQFF. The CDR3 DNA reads TGCGCCAGCAGCCGCGGCAGGGGGGGCTACAATGAGCAGTTCTTC.

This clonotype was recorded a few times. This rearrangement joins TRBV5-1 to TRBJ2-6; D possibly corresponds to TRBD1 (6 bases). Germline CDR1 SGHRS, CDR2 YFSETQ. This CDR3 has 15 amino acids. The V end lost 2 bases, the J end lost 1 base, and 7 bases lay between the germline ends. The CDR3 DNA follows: TGCGCCAGCAGCTTCGACAGGTCTGGGGCCAACGTCCTGACTTTC. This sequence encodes CASSFDRSGANVLTF.

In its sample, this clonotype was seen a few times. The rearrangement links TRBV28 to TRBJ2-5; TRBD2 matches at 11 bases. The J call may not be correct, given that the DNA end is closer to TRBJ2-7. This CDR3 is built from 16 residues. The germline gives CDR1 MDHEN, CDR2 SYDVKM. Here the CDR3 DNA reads TGTGCCAGCAGATCCGGACTAGCGGGCCCCTCCTACGAGCAGTACTTC. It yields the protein CASRSGLAGPSYEQYF.

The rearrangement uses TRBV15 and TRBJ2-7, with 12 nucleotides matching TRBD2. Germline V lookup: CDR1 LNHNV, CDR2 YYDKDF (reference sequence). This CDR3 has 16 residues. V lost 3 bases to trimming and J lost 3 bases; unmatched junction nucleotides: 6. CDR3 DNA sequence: TGTGCCACCAGCAGGGGTGGACTAGCGGGAAGCTACGAGCAGTACTTC. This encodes CATSRGGLAGSYEQYF.